One and the same sample provided the 26 T cell receptor beta chains below, sequenced in a study of Tregs in tolerant kidney transplant recipients. The repertoire was sequenced with immunoSEQ multiplex PCR; TCRdb's copy has only in-frame clones and lacks some. Counted here are some 68,000 clones, roughly 84% occurring once; the ten biggest clones make up about 4.6%. The specimen sequenced was CD4+ T cells from blood. The receptors stem from a human donor in good health.

This chain connects TRBV19 to TRBJ1-1, with 7 bases fitting TRBD1. Germline V gene data show CDR1 as LNHDA and CDR2 as SQIVND (reference sequence). This CDR3 comprises 15 residues. The J segment lost 3 bases and the V segment lost 7 bases, leaving 11 bases of the junction unmatched. The CDR3 loop reads CASTTIDRADTEAFF. For the CDR3, the DNA is TGTGCCAGTACCACGATTGACAGGGCGGACACTGAAGCTTTCTTT.

The genes are TRBV5-5 and TRBJ1-5; D not certain. Trimming shortened V by 4 bases and J by 3 bases, and 11 bases separated the two germline ends. The CDR3 length is 14 residues. Germline V CDR1 and CDR2: SGHKS, YYEKEE (reference sequence). The DNA for the CDR3 is TGTGCCAGCAGCCTGGACCGACTCAATCAGCCCCAGCATTTT. It is translated as CASSLDRLNQPQHF.

The J gene is TRBJ2-1, the V gene TRBV11-3; 8 nucleotides align to TRBD2. Germline trimming cut 4 bases from V and 0 bases from J; bases unmatched to any gene: 2. The CDR3 length is 15 residues. Per the germline V gene, CDR1 is SGHNT and CDR2 is YENEEA. CDR3 coding DNA: TGTGCCAGCAGCTCTAGCGGGTCCTCCTACAATGAGCAGTTCTTC. Its protein product is CASSSSGSSYNEQFF.

The chain is built from TRBV2 and TRBJ1-2; TRBD1 aligns across 8 bases. The germline CDR1 and CDR2 sequences are SNHLY and FYNNEI. Trimming removed 6 bases from V and 4 bases from J; junction bases left unmatched: 4. The CDR3 is made up of 13 amino acids. This CDR3 reads CASRTGASYGYTF. As DNA, the CDR3 is TGTGCCAGCAGGACAGGGGCGAGCTATGGCTACACCTTC. Using reference TRBV2 and TRBJ1-2 for the parts outside the CDR3, the full variable domain is EPEVTQTPSHQVTQMGQEVILRCVPISNHLYFYWYRQILGQKVEFLVSFYNNEISEKSEIFDDQFSVERPDGSNFTLKIRSTKLEDSAMYFCASRTGASYGYTFGSGTRLTVV.

The CDR3 loop is CASSQFRAGVGETQYF. The DNA of the CDR3 is TGTGCCAGCAGCCAATTTCGAGCGGGAGTAGGGGAGACCCAGTACTTC. The rearrangement uses TRBV28 and TRBJ2-5, with 8 bases fitting TRBD2. V lost 6 bases and J lost 5; bases outside the gene matches: 14. Germline CDR1 is MDHEN and CDR2 is SYDVKM. This CDR3 comprises 16 residues.

The chain is built from TRBV5-4 and TRBJ2-3; D gene unclear. The germline CDR1 and CDR2 sequences are SGHNT and YYREEE (reference sequence). V lost 0 bases and J 5 bases, leaving 10 bases between the germline ends. The CDR3 is 14 amino acids. The CDR3 bases are TGTGCCAGCAGCTTGGCGCTATCGATAGATACGCAGTATTTT. It codes for CASSLALSIDTQYF.

This chain uses TRBV5-8 with TRBJ1-1; tentatively, D is TRBD1 (5 bases). In germline, CDR1 is SGHTS, CDR2 YDEGEE. CDR3 length equals 16 residues. Trimming removed 0 bases at V and 5 bases at J, with 17 bases between. CDR3: CASSLALGSGFTEAFF. DNA for the CDR3: TGTGCCAGCAGCTTGGCCCTGGGGTCAGGGTTTACTGAAGCTTTCTTT.

V gene TRBV6-1 combines with J gene TRBJ1-2; D not certain. The CDR3 is 12 residues long. CDR1 and CDR2 from the germline V gene are MNHNS and SASEGT. V lost 1 base to trimming and J lost 12 bases, with 12 bases between them. The CDR3 DNA follows: TGTGCCAGCAGTGAAGTTTCAGGCGGGGACACCTTC. Protein sequence: CASSEVSGGDTF.

In its sample, this clone was seen once. The chain joins TRBV9 to TRBJ1-1; the D is unclear. Per the germline V gene, CDR1 is SGDLS and CDR2 is YYNGEE. Deletions cut 4 bases from V and 9 bases from J, with 10 bases between. This CDR3 comprises 11 residues. CDR3 protein: CASSPRGQAFF. For the CDR3, the DNA is TGTGCCAGCAGCCCCCGAGGGCAAGCTTTCTTT. Combining the CDR3 with reference TRBV9 and TRBJ1-1 gives the whole variable domain DSGVTQTPKHLITATGQRVTLRCSPRSGDLSVYWYQQSLDQGLQFLIQYYNGEERAKGNILERFSAQQFPDLHSELNLSSLELGDSALYFCASSPRGQAFFGQGTRLTVV.

The V and J genes are TRBV5-5 and TRBJ2-5, with 9 bases identical to TRBD1. With V trimmed by 0 bases and J by 5 bases, 8 bases remained unmatched. Germline V gene lookup returns CDR1 SGHKS and CDR2 YYEKEE (reference sequence). CDR3 length equals 16 residues. The CDR3 is CASSLGDRVSGETQYF. CDR3 in DNA: TGTGCCAGCAGCTTGGGGGACAGGGTGTCGGGTGAGACCCAGTACTTC.

The V gene is TRBV18, the J gene TRBJ1-4; no definite D call. The CDR3 spans 13 residues. V shed 4 bases and J shed 8 bases, with 11 bases lying between them. Germline V CDR1 and CDR2: KGHSH, LQKENI. CDR3 bases: TGTGCCAGCTCACTTACGGAGAGCGAAAAACTGTTTTTT. Protein product: CASSLTESEKLFF. The full variable domain, completed using reference TRBV18 and TRBJ1-4, is NAGVMQNPRHLVRRRGQEARLRCSPMKGHSHVYWYRQLPEEGLKFMVYLQKENIIDESGMPKERFSAEFPKEGPSILRIQQVVRGDSAAYFCASSLTESEKLFFGSGTQLSVL.

The V call is TRBV6-6, the J call TRBJ2-7; 8 nucleotides line up with TRBD2. Germline assignment: CDR1 MNHNY and CDR2 SVGAGI (reference sequence). V lost 11 bases to trimming and J lost 2 bases; unmatched junction nucleotides: 5. CDR3 length: 12 amino acids. The CDR3 DNA reads as TGTGCCTCGGGGGGGGGCCCCTACGAGCAGTACTTC. Its translation is CASGGGPYEQYF.

V is TRBV5-1 and J is TRBJ2-7; tentative D call: TRBD1 (7 bases). CDR3 length: 14 amino acids. Trimming pared 0 bases from V and 2 bases from J, leaving 9 bases between. Germline CDR1 and CDR2: SGHRS and YFSETQ. CDR3 DNA sequence: TGCGCCAGCAGCTTGGTCAGGGGGGCCTACGAGCAGTACTTC. Translated, it gives CASSLVRGAYEQYF.

CDR3 region: CASSQDPRQPEAFF. The CDR3 region has the DNA TGTGCCAGCAGCCAAGACCCTAGGCAGCCTGAAGCTTTCTTT. J is TRBJ1-1 and V is TRBV4-2; no definite D call. This CDR3 spans 14 amino acids. CDR1 and CDR2 from the germline V gene are LGHNA and YNFKEQ. V was clipped by 0 bases and J by 6 bases, with 11 bases between them.

The gene calls are TRBV5-6 and TRBJ1-1; D gene ambiguous. CDR3 length: 16 amino acids. V lost 4 bases, J lost 3 bases, and 19 bases lay in between. The germline CDR1 and CDR2 sequences are SGHDT and YYEEEE. The CDR3 DNA follows: TGTGCCAGCAGCCTTCTGGCCGTCGGGTGGGACACTGAAGCTTTCTTT. Protein sequence: CASSLLAVGWDTEAFF.

The chain employs TRBV9 and TRBJ2-5; D gene uncertain. Trimming took off 0 bases at V and 3 bases at J, with 6 bases between the two ends. The CDR3 length is 13 residues. Germline V CDR1 and CDR2: SGDLS, YYNGEE. CDR3 protein: CASSVDFEETQYF. In DNA, the CDR3 is TGTGCCAGCAGCGTAGATTTTGAAGAGACCCAGTACTTC. Variable domain in full (rest from reference TRBV9 and TRBJ2-5): DSGVTQTPKHLITATGQRVTLRCSPRSGDLSVYWYQQSLDQGLQFLIQYYNGEERAKGNILERFSAQQFPDLHSELNLSSLELGDSALYFCASSVDFEETQYFGPGTRLLVL.

The chain's CDR3 is CASSFDSADTQYF. For the CDR3, the DNA is TGTGCCAGCAGCTTTGACAGCGCAGATACGCAGTATTTT. The chain couples TRBV7-9 to TRBJ2-3; a weak D match, TRBD1 (5 bases). The CDR3 contains 13 residues. V shed 3 bases and J shed 4 bases, with 8 bases lying between them. Per the germline V gene, CDR1 is SEHNR and CDR2 is FQNEAQ (reference sequence).

The CDR3 loop reads CASSSRGLAGDPPHEQYF. The CDR3 bases are TGTGCCAGCAGCTCAAGGGGACTAGCGGGGGATCCCCCTCACGAGCAGTACTTC. The rearrangement uses TRBV7-2 and TRBJ2-7, with 14 bases that match TRBD2. The CDR3 runs to 18 residues. Trimming at V came to 4 bases and at J to 5 bases, leaving 13 bases not matched to a gene. The germline gives CDR1 SGHTA, CDR2 FQGNSA.

J is TRBJ1-4 and V is TRBV19; the D is unclear. This CDR3 contains 14 residues. The germline CDR1 and CDR2 sequences are LNHDA and SQIVND (reference sequence). V lost 2 bases and J 8 bases, leaving 12 bases between the germline ends. The CDR3 sequence: CASSITLGIEKLFF. DNA of the CDR3: TGTGCCAGTAGTATAACCCTTGGGATAGAAAAACTGTTTTTT.

DNA for the CDR3: TGTGCCAGCAGCCCCGGGGCCGTTGGGGAGCTGTTTTTT. Translation: CASSPGAVGELFF. The chain combines TRBV7-2 with TRBJ2-2; D might be TRBD1 or TRBD2, each matching 5 bases. This CDR3 contains 13 residues. V was cut by 5 bases and J by 8 bases, with 12 bases left in between. CDR1 and CDR2 from the germline V gene are SGHTA and FQGNSA.

This chain connects TRBV18 to TRBJ2-1, with D possibly called TRBD1 or TRBD2 (7 bases each). CDR3 length equals 17 residues. Per the germline V gene, CDR1 is KGHSH and CDR2 is LQKENI. Between the trimmed V and J ends, which lost 4 bases and 8 bases, there was a span of 24 bases. In DNA form, the CDR3 reads TGTGCCAGCTCACTTACGAGCATAGGACTAGGGACAGATGAGCAGTTCTTC. It translates to CASSLTSIGLGTDEQFF.

The chain links TRBV28 to TRBJ2-7; possible D gene TRBD1, 5 bases. The CDR3 runs to 15 residues. Trimming removed 6 bases at V and 2 bases at J, with 17 bases between. In germline, CDR1 is MDHEN, CDR2 SYDVKM. CDR3 nucleotides: TGTGCCAGCAGCCCCGCCTTAGGGGAAACCTACGAGCAGTACTTC. It is translated as CASSPALGETYEQYF. Variable domain in full (rest from reference TRBV28 and TRBJ2-7): DVKVTQSSRYLVKRTGEKVFLECVQDMDHENMFWYRQDPGLGLRLIYFSYDVKMKEKGDIPEGYSVSREKKERFSLILESASTNQTSMYLCASSPALGETYEQYFGPGTRLTVT.

This clone was counted a single time. The chain links TRBV10-3 to TRBJ2-1, with D perhaps matching TRBD1 or TRBD2 (6 bases each). Germline values: CDR1 ENHRY, CDR2 SYGVKD. V was clipped by 7 bases and J by 8 bases, with 24 bases between them. The CDR3 loop spans 16 amino acids. The CDR3 nucleotides are TGTGCCATCACTTCCGGGGGCGCCACGGGCTTTTATGAGCAGTTCTTC. Translating gives CAITSGGATGFYEQFF.

V usage is TRBV4-3 and J usage is TRBJ2-5; TRBD2 aligns across 7 bases. CDR3 length: 16 residues. The germline V gene encodes CDR1 LGHNA and CDR2 YSLEER. Trimming cost V 1 base and J 4 bases; bases outside gene matches: 9. The CDR3, as DNA: TGCGCCAGCAGCCAAGGAAAGGCGGGAGTGCGAGAGACCCAGTACTTC. Amino acid sequence: CASSQGKAGVRETQYF.

CDR3 protein: CASSLANQNTQYF. In nucleotides, the CDR3 is TGTGCCAGCAGCTTAGCTAACCAGAATACGCAGTATTTT. J is TRBJ2-3 and V is TRBV7-8, with no clear D. Looked up from germline, CDR1 is SGHVS and CDR2 is FQNEAQ. The CDR3 is 13 residues long. V was clipped by 0 bases and J by 7 bases, with 8 bases between them.

The count of this clone is one. The chain carries TRBV21-1 and TRBJ2-1; the table's D call of TRBD2 was not tested on the DNA. TRBV21-1 is marked as a pseudogene. CDR3 length: 20 residues. Here the CDR3 DNA reads TGTGCCAGCAGCCCCCGACTGACAGGGGAATCTAGCGGGGCGCGGGGTGAGCAGTTCTTC. It is translated as CASSPRLTGESSGARGEQFF.